Listed below are T cell receptor beta chains from one sample, sequenced in a study of B cell selection in AIRE deficiency. Produced via immunoSEQ multiplex PCR; TCRdb's table is partial and in-frame only. The data show about 25,000 clones, around 95% seen once. The sample consisted of CD4+CD127+ conventional T cells sorted from PBMCs. The origin of the receptors is a human donor in good health. Both conserved end residues are part of each CDR3. Fields, in order: clone size, D gene, J gene, V gene, CDR3 protein, CDR3 DNA. A D gene is named only where the DNA matches it firmly. Some rows have no size entry. The others give once, few or many, or a class for an expanded clone.

clone size: -
D gene: -
J gene: TRBJ1-1
V gene: TRBV7-2
CDR3 protein: CASSLETNTEAFF
CDR3 DNA: TGTGCCAGCAGCTTAGAAACGAACACTGAAGCTTTCTTT

clone size: once
D gene: TRBD1
J gene: TRBJ2-1
V gene: TRBV5-4
CDR3 protein: CASSLFGQGFHEQFF
CDR3 DNA: TGTGCCAGCAGCTTGTTTGGACAGGGGTTCCATGAGCAGTTCTTC

clone size: -
D gene: -
J gene: TRBJ2-4
V gene: TRBV11-2
CDR3 protein: CASSLALGRSIQYF
CDR3 DNA: TGTGCCAGCAGCTTAGCACTAGGCCGTTCCATTCAGTACTTC

clone size: -
D gene: -
J gene: TRBJ2-2
V gene: TRBV6-5
CDR3 protein: CASSYSGQTGELFF
CDR3 DNA: TGTGCCAGCAGTTACTCCGGACAAACCGGGGAGCTGTTTTTT

clone size: -
D gene: TRBD1
J gene: TRBJ1-4
V gene: TRBV7-2
CDR3 protein: CASSLRQGSDEKLFF
CDR3 DNA: TGTGCCAGCAGCCTAAGACAGGGGTCAGATGAAAAACTGTTTTTT

clone size: -
D gene: -
J gene: TRBJ1-2
V gene: TRBV6-4
CDR3 protein: CASSDSSRGYGYTF
CDR3 DNA: TGTGCCAGCAGTGACTCGTCCAGGGGTTATGGCTACACCTTC

clone size: -
D gene: -
J gene: TRBJ2-2
V gene: TRBV19
CDR3 protein: CASSPFRGAGELFF
CDR3 DNA: TGTGCCAGTAGCCCCTTCCGAGGCGCCGGGGAGCTGTTTTTT

clone size: -
D gene: -
J gene: TRBJ2-7
V gene: TRBV13
CDR3 protein: CASSLGYYEQYF
CDR3 DNA: TGTGCCAGCAGCTTAGGGTACTACGAGCAGTACTTC

clone size: -
D gene: TRBD2
J gene: TRBJ2-3
V gene: TRBV11-2
CDR3 protein: CASSFGGGTDTQYF
CDR3 DNA: TGTGCCAGCAGCTTTGGGGGGGGCACAGATACGCAGTATTTT

clone size: -
D gene: TRBD2
J gene: TRBJ2-7
V gene: TRBV6-1
CDR3 protein: CASKVGGFYEQYF
CDR3 DNA: TGTGCCAGCAAGGTCGGGGGGTTCTACGAGCAGTACTTC

clone size: once
D gene: TRBD1
J gene: TRBJ1-2
V gene: TRBV10-3
CDR3 protein: CAISESTAGGSYGYTF
CDR3 DNA: TGTGCCATCAGTGAGTCGACGGCAGGGGGCAGCTATGGCTACACCTTC

clone size: -
D gene: -
J gene: TRBJ1-2
V gene: TRBV7-2
CDR3 protein: CASSPDYGYTF
CDR3 DNA: TGTGCCAGCAGCCCGGACTATGGCTACACCTTC

clone size: -
D gene: -
J gene: TRBJ1-2
V gene: TRBV2
CDR3 protein: CASSAGIFRSYTF
CDR3 DNA: TGTGCCAGCAGCGCCGGGATTTTCAGGAGCTACACCTTC

clone size: -
D gene: -
J gene: TRBJ2-7
V gene: TRBV2
CDR3 protein: CASRTPSGEQYF
CDR3 DNA: TGTGCCAGCAGGACGCCATCGGGGGAGCAGTACTTC

clone size: -
D gene: -
J gene: TRBJ1-5
V gene: TRBV5-6
CDR3 protein: CASSSLGRNQPQHF
CDR3 DNA: TGTGCCAGCAGCTCCCTGGGACGAAATCAGCCCCAGCATTTT

clone size: -
D gene: -
J gene: TRBJ2-3
V gene: TRBV19
CDR3 protein: CASSIVGGADTQYF
CDR3 DNA: TGTGCCAGTAGTATAGTCGGTGGGGCAGATACGCAGTATTTT

clone size: -
D gene: -
J gene: TRBJ2-7
V gene: TRBV6-6
CDR3 protein: CASSRNTGLHEQYF
CDR3 DNA: TGTGCCAGCAGTCGGAACACAGGGCTACACGAGCAGTACTTC

clone size: -
D gene: TRBD1
J gene: TRBJ1-5
V gene: TRBV2
CDR3 protein: CASSPDRVWNQPQHF
CDR3 DNA: TGTGCCAGCAGTCCAGACAGGGTATGGAATCAGCCCCAGCATTTT

clone size: -
D gene: -
J gene: TRBJ2-7
V gene: TRBV10-3
CDR3 protein: CAISESSYEQYF
CDR3 DNA: TGTGCCATCAGTGAGTCCTCCTACGAGCAGTACTTC

clone size: -
D gene: TRBD1
J gene: TRBJ2-2
V gene: TRBV6-5
CDR3 protein: CASSPGQGNTGELFF
CDR3 DNA: TGTGCCAGCAGTCCTGGACAGGGGAACACCGGGGAGCTGTTTTTT

clone size: -
D gene: TRBD2
J gene: TRBJ2-2
V gene: TRBV29-1
CDR3 protein: CSGRLAGLNTGELFF
CDR3 DNA: TGCAGCGGAAGACTAGCGGGGTTGAACACCGGGGAGCTGTTTTTT

clone size: -
D gene: -
J gene: TRBJ2-7
V gene: TRBV25-1
CDR3 protein: CASSTSGPPSEQYF
CDR3 DNA: TGTGCCAGCAGTACCTCGGGGCCCCCGAGTGAGCAGTACTTC

clone size: -
D gene: -
J gene: TRBJ2-7
V gene: TRBV7-8
CDR3 protein: CASSLGGYQGAEQYF
CDR3 DNA: TGTGCCAGCAGCTTAGGGGGGTATCAGGGAGCCGAGCAGTACTTC

clone size: once
D gene: -
J gene: TRBJ2-1
V gene: TRBV7-2
CDR3 protein: CASSPTLGEQFF
CDR3 DNA: TGTGCCAGCAGCCCGACTTTGGGGGAGCAGTTCTTC

clone size: -
D gene: TRBD1
J gene: TRBJ1-2
V gene: TRBV5-1
CDR3 protein: CASSLRQGGDYGYTF
CDR3 DNA: TGCGCCAGCAGCTTAAGACAGGGTGGGGACTATGGCTACACCTTC

clone size: -
D gene: -
J gene: TRBJ2-1
V gene: TRBV20-1
CDR3 protein: CSARQYNEQFF
CDR3 DNA: TGCAGTGCTAGACAGTACAATGAGCAGTTCTTC

clone size: -
D gene: -
J gene: TRBJ2-3
V gene: TRBV2
CDR3 protein: CASMVVRQTLSTDTQYF
CDR3 DNA: TGTGCCAGCATGGTAGTGCGCCAGACCCTGAGCACAGATACGCAGTATTTT

clone size: -
D gene: -
J gene: TRBJ1-2
V gene: TRBV2
CDR3 protein: CASSETGTLSYGYTF
CDR3 DNA: TGTGCCAGCAGTGAAACGGGGACATTGTCCTATGGCTACACCTTC

clone size: -
D gene: -
J gene: TRBJ2-2
V gene: TRBV5-8
CDR3 protein: CASSPDLGNTGELFF
CDR3 DNA: TGTGCCAGCAGCCCTGACCTCGGGAACACCGGGGAGCTGTTTTTT